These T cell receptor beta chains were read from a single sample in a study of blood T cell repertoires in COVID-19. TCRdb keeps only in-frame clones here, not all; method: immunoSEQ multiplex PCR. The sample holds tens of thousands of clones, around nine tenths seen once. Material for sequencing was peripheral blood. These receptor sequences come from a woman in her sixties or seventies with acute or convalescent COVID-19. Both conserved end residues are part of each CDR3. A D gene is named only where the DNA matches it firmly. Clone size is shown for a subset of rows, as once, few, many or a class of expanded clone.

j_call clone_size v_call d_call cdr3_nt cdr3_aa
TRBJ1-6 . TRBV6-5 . TGTGCCAGCAGTTTAGCGGGCGCCGATTCACCCCTCCACTTT CASSLAGADSPLHF
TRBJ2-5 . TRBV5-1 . TGCGCCAGCAGCTTGCGACAGTTTTCAGAGACCCAGTACTTC CASSLRQFSETQYF
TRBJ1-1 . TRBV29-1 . TGCAGCGTTCGCAACCTCCTCGACAGTGAAGCTTTCTTT CSVRNLLDSEAFF
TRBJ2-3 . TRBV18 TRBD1 TGTGCCAGCTCACGAGGGACAGGGCAAGATACGCAGTATTTT CASSRGTGQDTQYF
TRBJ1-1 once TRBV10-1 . TGCGCCAGCAGTGAGTTGACAGAGAACACTGAAGCTTTCTTT CASSELTENTEAFF
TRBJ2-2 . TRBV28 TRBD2 TGTGCCAGCAGTTGGGGGGGCACCGGGGAGCTGTTTTTT CASSWGGTGELFF
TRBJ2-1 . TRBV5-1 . TGCGCCAGCAGCTTGGGGGGGCTGGATGAGCAGTTCTTC CASSLGGLDEQFF
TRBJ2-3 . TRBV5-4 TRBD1 TGTGCCAGCAGACTGACAGGGGGCCCCACAGATACGCAGTATTTT CASRLTGGPTDTQYF
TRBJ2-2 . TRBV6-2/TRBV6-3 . TGTGCCAGCAGTTCAATTACCGGGGAGCTGTTTTTT CASSSITGELFF
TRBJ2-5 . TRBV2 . TGTGCCAGCGGAGATTCGGGGCAGGGGGGCCTCCAAGAGACCCAGTACTTC CASGDSGQGGLQETQYF
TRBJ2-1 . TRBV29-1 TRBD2 TGCAGCGTTCCAAGCGGGAGTGAGCAGTTCTTC CSVPSGSEQFF
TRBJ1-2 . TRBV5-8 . TGTGCCAGCAGCTTCGAGGAGGGGTTCGGTGGCTACACCTTC CASSFEEGFGGYTF
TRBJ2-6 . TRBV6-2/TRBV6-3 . TGTGCCAGCAGTCCACCAGGGGTGAGAGGGGCCAACGTCCTGACTTTC CASSPPGVRGANVLTF
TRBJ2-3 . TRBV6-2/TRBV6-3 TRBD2 TGTGCCAGCAGCCTCCTCAGCGGGAGCGATTACAGAGATACGCAGTATTTT CASSLLSGSDYRDTQYF
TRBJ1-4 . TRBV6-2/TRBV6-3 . TGTGCCAGCAGTGGCCCTGAGGGAGGAAAGGAAAAACTGTTTTTT CASSGPEGGKEKLFF
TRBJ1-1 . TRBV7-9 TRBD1 TGTGCCAGCAGGTTAGACAGGGTGAACACTGAAGCTTTCTTT CASRLDRVNTEAFF
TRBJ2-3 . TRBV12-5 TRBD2 TGTGCTAGTGGGACTTCCTTTGGACTAGCGGGAGGAGCTGATACGCAGTATTTT CASGTSFGLAGGADTQYF
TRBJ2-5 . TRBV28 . TGTGCCAGCACCCCAGGGAATCTGGAGACCCAGTACTTC CASTPGNLETQYF
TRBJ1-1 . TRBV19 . TGTGCCAGTAGTATAGCTCGGGACAAAAAACACACTGAAGCTTTCTTT CASSIARDKKHTEAFF
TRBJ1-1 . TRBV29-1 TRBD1 TGCAGCGTTGTTGCAGGGGGTAGCACTGAAGCTTTCTTT CSVVAGGSTEAFF
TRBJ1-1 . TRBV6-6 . TGTGCCAGCAGTAGACCCAAAGGGAGGGGGGACACTGAAGCTTTCTTT CASSRPKGRGDTEAFF
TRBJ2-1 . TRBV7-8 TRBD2 TGTGCCAGCAGGACTAGCGGTGAGCAGTTCTTC CASRTSGEQFF
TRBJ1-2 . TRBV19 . TGTGCCAGTAGTATATGGGGGGAAGGCTACACCTTC CASSIWGEGYTF
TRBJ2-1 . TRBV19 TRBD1 TGTGCCAGTAGGGCACAGGGGATCCCTTACAATGAGCAGTTCTTC CASRAQGIPYNEQFF
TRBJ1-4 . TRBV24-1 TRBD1 TGTGCCACTTCCCCGGGAGGGACAGGGGACGAAAAACTGTTTTTT CATSPGGTGDEKLFF
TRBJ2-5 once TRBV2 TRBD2 TGTGCCCTGGGGCGGGAGAACCAAGAGACCCAGTACTTC CALGRENQETQYF
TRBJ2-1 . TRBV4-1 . TGCGCCAGCAGCCAAGGTCCCGCCGGCAATGAGCAGTTCTTC CASSQGPAGNEQFF
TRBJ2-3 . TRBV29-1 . TGCAGCGTCTCGATCGGACAAGATACGCAGTATTTT CSVSIGQDTQYF
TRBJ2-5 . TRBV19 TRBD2 TGTGCCAGTAGTATCACGGGACTAGCGGGGGTGGAGACCCAGTACTTC CASSITGLAGVETQYF
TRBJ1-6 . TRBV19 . TGTGCCAGTAGTGCGGGATTCGGGGATAATTCACCCCTCCACTTT CASSAGFGDNSPLHF
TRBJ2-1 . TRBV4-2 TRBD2 TGTGCCAGCAGCCAAGAAAGTGGACTAGCGGAATACAATGAGCAGTTCTTC CASSQESGLAEYNEQFF